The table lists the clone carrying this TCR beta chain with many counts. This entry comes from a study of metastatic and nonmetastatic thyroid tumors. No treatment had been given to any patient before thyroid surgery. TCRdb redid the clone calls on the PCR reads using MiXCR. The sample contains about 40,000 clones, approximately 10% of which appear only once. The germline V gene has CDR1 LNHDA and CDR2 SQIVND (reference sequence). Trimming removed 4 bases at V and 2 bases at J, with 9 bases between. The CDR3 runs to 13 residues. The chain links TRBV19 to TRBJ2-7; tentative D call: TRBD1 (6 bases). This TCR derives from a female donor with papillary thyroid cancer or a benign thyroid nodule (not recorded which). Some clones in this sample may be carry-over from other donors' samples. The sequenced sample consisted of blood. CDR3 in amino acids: CASSTTGAYEQYF. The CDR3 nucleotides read TGTGCCAGTAGTACGACAGGAGCCTACGAGCAGTACTTC.